This T cell receptor beta chain was observed in a study of CXCR3-negative and CXCR3-positive naive CD8 T cells. Study-wide context: Summed over all libraries, TRB reads came to 110 million to 150 million, with about 1.5 +/- 0.3 million per library.

Details on this clonotype: Its target is unknown.

Study-wide points: CXCR3 levels fell partly with cryopreservation; most assays relied on fresh PBMCs. Similar TRBV-TRBJ usage characterized naive CXCR3-negative and CXCR3-positive cells; memory cells differed. For memory CD8+ cells diversity was much lower, but both naive subsets had comparably high diversity.

Germline assignment: CDR1 SQVTM and CDR2 ANQGSEA. The CDR3 length is 13 residues. The method, 5' RACE with UMI labels, was used to prepare the TRB cDNA libraries. TCRdb re-called the 5' RACE reads and gives one entry per CDR3 protein, without DNA. This listing includes roughly 48,000 distinct CDR3 sequences. The sequence was collected from a human donor in good health. Some clones in this sample may be carry-over from other donors' samples. Material for sequencing was memory CD8+ T cells from blood. J is TRBJ2-3 and V is TRBV29-1; TCRdb lists TRBD1, though no DNA is available to test this call. CDR3 residues: CSVEFGGADTQYF.